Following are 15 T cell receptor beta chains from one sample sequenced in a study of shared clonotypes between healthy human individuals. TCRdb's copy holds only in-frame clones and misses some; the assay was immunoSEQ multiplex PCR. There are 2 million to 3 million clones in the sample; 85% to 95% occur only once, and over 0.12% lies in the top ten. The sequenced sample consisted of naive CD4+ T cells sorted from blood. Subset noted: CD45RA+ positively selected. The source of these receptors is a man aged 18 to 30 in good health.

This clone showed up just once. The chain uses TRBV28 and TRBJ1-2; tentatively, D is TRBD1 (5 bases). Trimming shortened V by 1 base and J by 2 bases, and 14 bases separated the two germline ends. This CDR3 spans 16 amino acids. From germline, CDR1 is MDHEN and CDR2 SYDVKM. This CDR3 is CASSLSQAGSNYGYTF. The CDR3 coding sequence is TGTGCCAGCAGTTTATCACAGGCTGGATCCAACTATGGCTACACCTTC.

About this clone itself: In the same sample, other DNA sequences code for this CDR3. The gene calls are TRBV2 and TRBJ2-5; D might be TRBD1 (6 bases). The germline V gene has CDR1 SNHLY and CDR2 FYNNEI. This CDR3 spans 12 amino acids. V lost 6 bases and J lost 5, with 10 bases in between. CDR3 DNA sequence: TGTGCCAGCAGCGGCAGGGGCGAGACCCAGTACTTC. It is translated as CASSGRGETQYF.

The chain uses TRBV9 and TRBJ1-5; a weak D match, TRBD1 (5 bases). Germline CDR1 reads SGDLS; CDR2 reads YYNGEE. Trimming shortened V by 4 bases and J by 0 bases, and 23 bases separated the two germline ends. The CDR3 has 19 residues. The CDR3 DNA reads TGTGCCAGCAGCATCCCGGACCACCAGAGGGGCTATAGCAATCAGCCCCAGCATTTT. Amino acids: CASSIPDHQRGYSNQPQHF.

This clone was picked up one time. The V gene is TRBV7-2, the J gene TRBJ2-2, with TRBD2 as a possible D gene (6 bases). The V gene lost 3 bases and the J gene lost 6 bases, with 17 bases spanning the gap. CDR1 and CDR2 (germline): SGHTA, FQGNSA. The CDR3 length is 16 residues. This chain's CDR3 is CASSFGRGLIAGELFF. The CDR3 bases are TGTGCCAGCAGCTTCGGACGGGGGTTGATCGCCGGGGAGCTGTTTTTT.

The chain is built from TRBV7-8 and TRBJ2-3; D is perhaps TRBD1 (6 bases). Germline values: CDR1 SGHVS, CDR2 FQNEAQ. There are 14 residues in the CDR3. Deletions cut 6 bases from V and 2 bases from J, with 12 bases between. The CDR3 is CASRPGQTTDTQYF. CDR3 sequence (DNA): TGTGCCAGCAGACCCGGACAGACCACAGATACGCAGTATTTT.

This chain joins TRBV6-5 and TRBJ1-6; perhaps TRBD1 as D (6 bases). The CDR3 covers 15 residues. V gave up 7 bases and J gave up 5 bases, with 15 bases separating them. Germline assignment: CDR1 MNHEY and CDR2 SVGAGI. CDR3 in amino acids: CASNVRTANNSPLHF. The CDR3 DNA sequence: TGTGCCAGCAACGTAAGGACAGCAAATAATTCACCCCTCCACTTT.

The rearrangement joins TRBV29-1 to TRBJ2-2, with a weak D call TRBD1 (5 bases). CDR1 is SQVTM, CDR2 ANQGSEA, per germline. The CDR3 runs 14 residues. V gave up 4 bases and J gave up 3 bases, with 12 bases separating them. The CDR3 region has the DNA TGCAGCGTTGCCGACAGTTACTACACCGGGGAGCTGTTTTTT. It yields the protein CSVADSYYTGELFF.

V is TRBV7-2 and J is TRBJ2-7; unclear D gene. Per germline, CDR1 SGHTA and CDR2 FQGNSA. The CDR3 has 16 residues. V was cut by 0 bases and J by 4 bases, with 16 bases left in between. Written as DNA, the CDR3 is TGTGCCAGCAGCTTAGCGTGGGCAGCTAATGAATACGAGCAGTACTTC. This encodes CASSLAWAANEYEQYF.

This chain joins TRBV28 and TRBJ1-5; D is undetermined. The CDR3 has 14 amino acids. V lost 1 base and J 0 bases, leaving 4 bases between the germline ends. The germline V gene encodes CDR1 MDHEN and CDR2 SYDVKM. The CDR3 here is CASSLSHSNQPQHF. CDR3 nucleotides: TGTGCCAGCAGTTTATCCCATAGCAATCAGCCCCAGCATTTT.

CDR3 nucleotide sequence: TGCGCCAGCAGCCAAGTCAAGAGCTCTGGAAACACCATATATTTT. Its protein product is CASSQVKSSGNTIYF. The J gene is TRBJ1-3, the V gene TRBV4-1; no reliable D call. CDR1 MGHRA and CDR2 YSYEKL come from the germline V gene. Trimming shortened V by 1 base and J by 0 bases, and 7 bases separated the two germline ends. The CDR3 is made up of 15 amino acids.

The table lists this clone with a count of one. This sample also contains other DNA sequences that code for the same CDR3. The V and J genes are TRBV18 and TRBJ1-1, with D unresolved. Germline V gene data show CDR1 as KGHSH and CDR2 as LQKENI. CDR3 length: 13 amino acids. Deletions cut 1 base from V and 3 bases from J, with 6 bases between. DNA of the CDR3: TGTGCCAGCTCACCACTGGGTGACACTGAAGCTTTCTTT. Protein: CASSPLGDTEAFF.

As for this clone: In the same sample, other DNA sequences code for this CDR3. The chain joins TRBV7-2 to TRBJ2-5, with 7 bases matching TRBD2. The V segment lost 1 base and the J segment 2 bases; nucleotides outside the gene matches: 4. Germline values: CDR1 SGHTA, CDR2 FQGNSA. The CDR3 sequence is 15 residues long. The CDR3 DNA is TGTGCCAGCAGCTTAGGGGGCGGGGGACAAGAGACCCAGTACTTC. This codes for CASSLGGGGQETQYF.

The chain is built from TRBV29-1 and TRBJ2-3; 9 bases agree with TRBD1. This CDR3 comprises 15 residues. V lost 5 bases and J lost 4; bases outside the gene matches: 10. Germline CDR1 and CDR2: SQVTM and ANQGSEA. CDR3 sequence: CSVKAGTGMADTQYF. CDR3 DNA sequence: TGCAGCGTTAAAGCCGGGACAGGGATGGCAGATACGCAGTATTTT.

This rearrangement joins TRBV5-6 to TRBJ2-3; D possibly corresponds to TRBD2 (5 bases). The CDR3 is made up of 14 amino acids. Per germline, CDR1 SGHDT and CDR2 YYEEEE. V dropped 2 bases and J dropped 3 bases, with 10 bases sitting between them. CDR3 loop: CASSFRESTDTQYF. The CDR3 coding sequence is TGTGCCAGCAGCTTCCGGGAATCGACAGATACGCAGTATTTT.

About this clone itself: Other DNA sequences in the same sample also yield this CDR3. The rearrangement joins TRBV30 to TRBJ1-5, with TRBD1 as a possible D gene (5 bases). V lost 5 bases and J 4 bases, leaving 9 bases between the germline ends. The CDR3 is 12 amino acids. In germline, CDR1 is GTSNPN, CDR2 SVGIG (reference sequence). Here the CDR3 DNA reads TGTGCCTGGGGCAGGGTTAATCAGCCCCAGCATTTT. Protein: CAWGRVNQPQHF.